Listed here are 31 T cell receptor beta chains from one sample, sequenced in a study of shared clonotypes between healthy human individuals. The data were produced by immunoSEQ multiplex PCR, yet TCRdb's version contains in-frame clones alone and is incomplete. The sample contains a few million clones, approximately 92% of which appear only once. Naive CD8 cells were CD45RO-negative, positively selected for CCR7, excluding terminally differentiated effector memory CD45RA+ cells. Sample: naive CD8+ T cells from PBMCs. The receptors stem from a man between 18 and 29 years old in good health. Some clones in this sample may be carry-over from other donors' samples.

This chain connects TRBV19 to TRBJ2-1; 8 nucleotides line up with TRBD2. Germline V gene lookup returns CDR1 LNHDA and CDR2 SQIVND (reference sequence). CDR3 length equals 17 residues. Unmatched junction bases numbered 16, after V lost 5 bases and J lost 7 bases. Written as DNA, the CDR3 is TGTGCCAGTAGTCCCCGAACGGGAGGGCCTCGTTGGAATGAGCAGTTCTTC. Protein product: CASSPRTGGPRWNEQFF.

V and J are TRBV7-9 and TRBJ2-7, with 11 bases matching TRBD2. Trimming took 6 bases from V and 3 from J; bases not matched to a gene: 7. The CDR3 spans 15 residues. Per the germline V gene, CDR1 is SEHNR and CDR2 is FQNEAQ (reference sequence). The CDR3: CASSPGLAVFYEQYF. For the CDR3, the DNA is TGTGCCAGCAGTCCGGGACTAGCGGTGTTCTACGAGCAGTACTTC.

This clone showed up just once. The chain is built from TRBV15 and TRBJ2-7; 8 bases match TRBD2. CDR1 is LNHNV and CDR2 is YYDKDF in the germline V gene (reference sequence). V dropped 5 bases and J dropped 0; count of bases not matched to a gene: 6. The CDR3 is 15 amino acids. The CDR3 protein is CATSARTSPSYEQYF. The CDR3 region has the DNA TGTGCCACCAGCGCTCGGACTAGCCCCTCCTACGAGCAGTACTTC.

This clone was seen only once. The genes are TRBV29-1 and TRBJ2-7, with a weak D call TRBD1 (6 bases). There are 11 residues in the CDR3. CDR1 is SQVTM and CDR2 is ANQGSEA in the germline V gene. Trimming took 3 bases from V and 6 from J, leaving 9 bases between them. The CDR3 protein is CSVDGRGEQYF. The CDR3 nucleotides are TGCAGCGTTGACGGCAGGGGCGAGCAGTACTTC.

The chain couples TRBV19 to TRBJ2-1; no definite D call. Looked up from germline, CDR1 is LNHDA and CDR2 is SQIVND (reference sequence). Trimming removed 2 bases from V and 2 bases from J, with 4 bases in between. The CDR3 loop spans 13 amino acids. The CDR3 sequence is CASSIITYNEQFF. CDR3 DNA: TGTGCCAGTAGTATAATAACCTACAATGAGCAGTTCTTC.

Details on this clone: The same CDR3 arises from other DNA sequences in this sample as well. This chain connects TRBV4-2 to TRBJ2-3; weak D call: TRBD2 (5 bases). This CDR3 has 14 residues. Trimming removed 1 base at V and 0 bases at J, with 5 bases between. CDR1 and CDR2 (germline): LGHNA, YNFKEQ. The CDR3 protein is CASSQGGSTDTQYF. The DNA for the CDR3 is TGTGCCAGCAGCCAAGGCGGGAGCACAGATACGCAGTATTTT.

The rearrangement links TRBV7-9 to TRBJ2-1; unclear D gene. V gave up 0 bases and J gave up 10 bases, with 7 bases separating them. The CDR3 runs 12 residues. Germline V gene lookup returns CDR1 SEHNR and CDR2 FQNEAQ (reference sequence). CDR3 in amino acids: CASSLAREEQFF. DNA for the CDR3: TGTGCCAGCAGCTTAGCTAGAGAAGAGCAGTTCTTC.

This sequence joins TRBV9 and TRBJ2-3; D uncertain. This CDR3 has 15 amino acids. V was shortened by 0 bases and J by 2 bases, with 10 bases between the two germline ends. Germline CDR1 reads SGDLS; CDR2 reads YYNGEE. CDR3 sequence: CASSVDLRFTDTQYF. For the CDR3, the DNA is TGTGCCAGCAGCGTAGACTTGCGTTTCACAGATACGCAGTATTTT.

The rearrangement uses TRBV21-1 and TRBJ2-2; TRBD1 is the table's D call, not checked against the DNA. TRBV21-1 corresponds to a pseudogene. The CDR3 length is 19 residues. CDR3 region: CASSIHRDRGPENTGELFF. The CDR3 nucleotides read TGTGCCAGCAGCATCCACCGGGACAGGGGGCCTGAAAACACCGGGGAGCTGTTTTTT.

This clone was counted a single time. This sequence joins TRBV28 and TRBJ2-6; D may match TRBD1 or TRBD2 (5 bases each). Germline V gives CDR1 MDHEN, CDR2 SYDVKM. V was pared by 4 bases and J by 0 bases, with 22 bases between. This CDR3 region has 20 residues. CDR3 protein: CASSWDGSEGEPSGANVLTF. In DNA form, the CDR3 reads TGTGCCAGCAGTTGGGACGGCAGTGAAGGCGAGCCCTCTGGGGCCAACGTCCTGACTTTC.

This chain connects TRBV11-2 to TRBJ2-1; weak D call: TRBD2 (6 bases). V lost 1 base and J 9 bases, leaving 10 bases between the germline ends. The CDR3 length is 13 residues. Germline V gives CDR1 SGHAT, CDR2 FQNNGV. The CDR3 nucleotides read TGTGCCAGCAGCTTAGCCGTCGGGGGTGAGCAGTTCTTC. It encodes CASSLAVGGEQFF.

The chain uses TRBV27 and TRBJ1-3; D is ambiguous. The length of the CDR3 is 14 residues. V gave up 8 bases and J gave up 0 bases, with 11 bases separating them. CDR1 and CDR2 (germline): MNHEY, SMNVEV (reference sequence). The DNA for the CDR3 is TGTGCCAGCTCCCTCACGCCCTCTGGAAACACCATATATTTT. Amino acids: CASSLTPSGNTIYF.

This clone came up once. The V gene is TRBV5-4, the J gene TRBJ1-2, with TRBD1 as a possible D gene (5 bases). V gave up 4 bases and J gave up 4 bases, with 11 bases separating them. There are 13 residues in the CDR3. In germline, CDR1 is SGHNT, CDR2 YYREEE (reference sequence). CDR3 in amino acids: CASSDGGGYGYTF. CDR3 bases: TGTGCCAGCAGCGATGGGGGGGGCTATGGCTACACCTTC.

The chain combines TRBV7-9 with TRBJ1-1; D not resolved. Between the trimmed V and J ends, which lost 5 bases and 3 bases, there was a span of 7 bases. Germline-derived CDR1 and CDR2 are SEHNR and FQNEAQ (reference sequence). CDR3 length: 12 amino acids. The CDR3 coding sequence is TGTGCCAGCAGCCCTCAGGACACTGAAGCTTTCTTT. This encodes CASSPQDTEAFF.

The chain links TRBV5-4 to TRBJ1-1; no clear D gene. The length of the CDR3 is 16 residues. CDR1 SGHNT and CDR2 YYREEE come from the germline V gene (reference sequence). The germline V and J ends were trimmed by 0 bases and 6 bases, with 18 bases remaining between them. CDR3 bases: TGTGCCAGCAGCTTGGCGGCTGCGGGGTCCGGTGCTGAAGCTTTCTTT. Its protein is CASSLAAAGSGAEAFF.

The CDR3 DNA sequence: TGTGCCAGCAGCTTAAGAGGGGTCAATGAGCAGTTCTTC. It yields the protein CASSLRGVNEQFF. The V call is TRBV7-9, the J call TRBJ2-1, with D tentatively TRBD1 or TRBD2 (5 bases each). Trimming removed 2 bases from V and 6 bases from J, with 8 bases in between. The CDR3 has 13 residues. Germline CDR1 and CDR2: SEHNR and FQNEAQ (reference sequence).

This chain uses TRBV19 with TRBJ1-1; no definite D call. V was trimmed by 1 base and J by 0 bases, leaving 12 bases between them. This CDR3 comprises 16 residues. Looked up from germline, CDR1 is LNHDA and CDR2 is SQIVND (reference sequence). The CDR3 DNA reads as TGTGCCAGTAGTATAGGCGAAAGCTTAGTGAACACTGAAGCTTTCTTT. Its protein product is CASSIGESLVNTEAFF.

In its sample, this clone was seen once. The chain's CDR3 is CASSVGASRYTDTQYF. The DNA for the CDR3 is TGTGCCAGCAGCGTAGGGGCTAGCAGATACACAGATACGCAGTATTTT. This chain links TRBV9 with TRBJ2-3; D might be TRBD2 (5 bases). Deletions cut 0 bases from V and 2 bases from J, with 13 bases between. Germline CDR1 SGDLS, CDR2 YYNGEE. The CDR3 length is 16 residues. Variable domain in full (rest from reference TRBV9 and TRBJ2-3): DSGVTQTPKHLITATGQRVTLRCSPRSGDLSVYWYQQSLDQGLQFLIQYYNGEERAKGNILERFSAQQFPDLHSELNLSSLELGDSALYFCASSVGASRYTDTQYFGPGTRLTVL.

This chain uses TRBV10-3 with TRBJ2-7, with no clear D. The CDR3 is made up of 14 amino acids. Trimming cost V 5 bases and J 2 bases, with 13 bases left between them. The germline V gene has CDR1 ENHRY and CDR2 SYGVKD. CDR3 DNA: TGTGCCATCAGTTCTTTCCCGGGCACCTACGAGCAGTACTTC. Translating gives CAISSFPGTYEQYF.

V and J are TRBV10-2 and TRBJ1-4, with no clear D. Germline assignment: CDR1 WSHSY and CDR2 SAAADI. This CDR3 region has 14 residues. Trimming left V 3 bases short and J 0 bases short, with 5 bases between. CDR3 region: CASSDATTNEKLFF. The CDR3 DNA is TGCGCCAGCAGTGACGCCACAACTAATGAAAAACTGTTTTTT.

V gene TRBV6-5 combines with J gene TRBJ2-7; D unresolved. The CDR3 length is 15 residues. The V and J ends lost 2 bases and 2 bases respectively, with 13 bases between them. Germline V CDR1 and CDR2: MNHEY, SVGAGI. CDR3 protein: CASSYGPGSAYEQYF. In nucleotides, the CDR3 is TGTGCCAGCAGTTACGGGCCGGGCTCCGCCTACGAGCAGTACTTC.

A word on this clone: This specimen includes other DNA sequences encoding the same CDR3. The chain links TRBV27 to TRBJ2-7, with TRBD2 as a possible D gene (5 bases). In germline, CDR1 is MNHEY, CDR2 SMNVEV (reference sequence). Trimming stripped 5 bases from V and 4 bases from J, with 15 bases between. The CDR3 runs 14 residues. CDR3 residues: CASSPRVGRYEQYF. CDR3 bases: TGTGCCAGCAGTCCCCGAGTGGGGAGATACGAGCAGTACTTC.

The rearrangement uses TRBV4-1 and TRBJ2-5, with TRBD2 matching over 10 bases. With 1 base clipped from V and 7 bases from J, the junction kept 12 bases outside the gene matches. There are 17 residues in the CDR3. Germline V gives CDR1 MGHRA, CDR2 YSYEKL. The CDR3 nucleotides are TGCGCCAGCAGCCAAGCCCCAAGAGCGGGAGGGCCGATGACCCAGTACTTC. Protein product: CASSQAPRAGGPMTQYF.

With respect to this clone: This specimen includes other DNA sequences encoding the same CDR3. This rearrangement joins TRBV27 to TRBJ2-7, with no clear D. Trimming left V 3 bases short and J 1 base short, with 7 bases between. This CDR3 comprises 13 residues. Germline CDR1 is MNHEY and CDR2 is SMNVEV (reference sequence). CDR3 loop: CASSFSQSYEQYF. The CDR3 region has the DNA TGTGCCAGCAGTTTCTCACAGTCCTACGAGCAGTACTTC.

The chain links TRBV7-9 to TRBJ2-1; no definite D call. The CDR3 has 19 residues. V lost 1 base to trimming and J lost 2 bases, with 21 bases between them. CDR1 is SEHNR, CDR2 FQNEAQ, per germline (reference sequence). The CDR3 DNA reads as TGTGCCAGCAGCTTAGAAGTATTCGACTTGGGGTTCGCCTACAATGAGCAGTTCTTC. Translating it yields CASSLEVFDLGFAYNEQFF.

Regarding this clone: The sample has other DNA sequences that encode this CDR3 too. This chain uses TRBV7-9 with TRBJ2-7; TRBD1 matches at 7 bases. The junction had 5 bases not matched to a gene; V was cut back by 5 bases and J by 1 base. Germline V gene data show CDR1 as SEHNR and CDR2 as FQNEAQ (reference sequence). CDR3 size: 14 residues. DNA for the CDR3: TGTGCCAGCAGCCCCAGGGACAGATCCTACGAGCAGTACTTC. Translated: CASSPRDRSYEQYF.

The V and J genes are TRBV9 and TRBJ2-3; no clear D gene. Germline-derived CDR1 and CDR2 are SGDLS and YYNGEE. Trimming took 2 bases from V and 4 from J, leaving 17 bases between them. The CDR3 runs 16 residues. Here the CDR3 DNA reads TGTGCCAGCAGCGTTTCGGCGGCCCAGGCCGCAGATACGCAGTATTTT. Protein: CASSVSAAQAADTQYF.

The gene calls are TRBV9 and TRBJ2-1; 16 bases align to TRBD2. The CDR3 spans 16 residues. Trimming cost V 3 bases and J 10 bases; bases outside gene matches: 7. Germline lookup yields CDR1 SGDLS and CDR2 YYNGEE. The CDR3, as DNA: TGTGCCAGCAGCGGGGGGACTAGCGGGAGGGCCAGGGAGCAGTTCTTC. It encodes CASSGGTSGRAREQFF.

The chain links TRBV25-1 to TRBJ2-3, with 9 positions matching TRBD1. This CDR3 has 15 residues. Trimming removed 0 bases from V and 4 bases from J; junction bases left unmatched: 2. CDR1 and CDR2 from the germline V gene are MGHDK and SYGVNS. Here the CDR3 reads CASSEYGQGSDTQYF. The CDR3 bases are TGTGCCAGCAGTGAATACGGACAGGGGTCAGATACGCAGTATTTT.

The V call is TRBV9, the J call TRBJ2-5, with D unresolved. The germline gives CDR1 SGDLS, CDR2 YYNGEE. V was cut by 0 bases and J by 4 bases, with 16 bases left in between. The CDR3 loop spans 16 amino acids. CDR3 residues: CASSVGFAGKLETQYF. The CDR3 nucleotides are TGTGCCAGCAGCGTAGGCTTCGCTGGGAAATTAGAGACCCAGTACTTC.

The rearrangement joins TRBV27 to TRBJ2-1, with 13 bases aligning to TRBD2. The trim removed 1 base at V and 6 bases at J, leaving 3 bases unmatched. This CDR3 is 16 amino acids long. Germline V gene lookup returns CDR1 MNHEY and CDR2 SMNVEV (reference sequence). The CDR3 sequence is CASSLYGTSGVNEQFF. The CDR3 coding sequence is TGTGCCAGCAGTTTATACGGGACTAGCGGGGTCAATGAGCAGTTCTTC.